This TCR beta chain derives from a study of chemoradiotherapy in HPV16-positive cancers (dated by TCRdb to the early 2020s). About the study as a whole: Candidate HPV-specific T-cell clones and common TCR motifs were defined by functional T-cell assays performed on cells from a couple of HPV16-positive patients. The study asked whether T-cell immunity against the HPV oncoproteins E6 and E7 changes during chemoradiotherapy and whether it affects survival. TCR repertoires from roughly 87 patients with HPV-related cancers were then used to track the candidate HPV-specific TCRs and motifs.

Paper-wide results and their limitations: The functional definition of HPV-specific T cells came from only a couple of HPV16-positive patients, and the survival association was reported for HPV16-positive patients. Expansion of candidate HPV-specific clones and E7-related TCR motifs was observed in the tumor microenvironment during treatment, whereas no such expansion was observed for non-HPV-specific T cells. Improved recurrence-free survival in HPV16-positive patients was associated with expansion of HPV-responsive T cells during chemoradiotherapy.

About this clone itself: Its target antigen remains unknown. Base qualities are not provided; no much larger clone lies one nucleotide away.

From V the trimming removes 7 bases and from J it removes 7 bases, while the gene matches leave 12 bases of the junction unaccounted for. Its CDR3 holds 15 amino acids, cysteine through phenylalanine. Here the CDR3 DNA is all that survives: 45 bases in frame from base 1. CDR1 and CDR2, looked up from the germline V gene, are MGHDK and SYGVNS. The method behind the library was the immunoSEQ multiplex PCR assay. The table was pulled from immuneACCESS by TCRdb, which kept in-frame rearrangements only. Such tables lose some clones; where checked, under half of the loss comes from unresolved V genes, and the rest has no known cause. This sample holds about 10,000 clones; around 88% were observed only once. The ten largest account for about 2.7% of the sample. Repertoires were sampled multiple times during chemoradiotherapy, which allowed clonal expansion in the tumor microenvironment to be followed.

The chain is encoded by TRBV25-1 joined to TRBJ2-2; 7 central nucleotides agree with TRBD1. This sample comprised blood, obtained from a patient who underwent chemoradiotherapy. The receptor comes from a human donor with HPV-associated anogenital cancer. The CDR3 region: CASTKMGQTGGELFF. The DNA sequence is given as TGTGCCAGCACTAAGATGGGACAGACGGGCGGGGAGCTGTTTTTT.